This T cell receptor (beta chain) was sequenced during a study of response to subunit inactivated influenza vaccine listed by TCRdb under 2018. Study-level background: Deep quantitative T cell receptor repertoire profiling was used in the study to track responses to a trivalent subunit inactivated influenza vaccine. Results the study describes overall, beyond this receptor: It was suggested by the authors that each seasonal influenza vaccination may recruit only a limited number of new T cells.

The library was made by RT-PCR. The listed sequencing device is Illumina HiSeq 2500. TCRdb reanalyzed the raw reads on its own, using fastp at Q25 for trimming and MiXCR for clone calling, and kept in-frame beta chains. Merged by CDR3 protein, the rows form single entries marked with the most common genes and DNA. The sample table contains 600,000 to 850,000 distinct CDR3 sequences; only one count was recorded for less than 15% of them. 6.5% to 8% of the sample rests with the top ten. In its sample, this clonotype was seen a few times. The target of this receptor is not known. No qualities accompany the bases; no much larger clone lies one base away. A distance of 15 bases separates the germline ends of V and J, which lose 5 bases and 2 bases respectively. Including the terminal cysteine and phenylalanine, the CDR3 comprises 15 residues. Only the CDR3 DNA is retained, 45 bases long and in frame from the first base. CDR1 and CDR2, per the germline V gene, are MNHNS and SASEGT.

Sequencing used PBMCs from blood, obtained less than 15 days before vaccination. The sequence was obtained from a middle-aged man who received an inactivated influenza vaccine. Donor details come from another sample of the same person, matched by shared clones. In this chain, TRBV6-1 is recombined with TRBJ1-2; the D segment cannot be called with confidence. The DNA reads as follows: TGTGCCAGCAGTCCCCTTTGGCAGTTGAACTATGGCTACACCTTC. Its coded protein is CASSPLWQLNYGYTF.